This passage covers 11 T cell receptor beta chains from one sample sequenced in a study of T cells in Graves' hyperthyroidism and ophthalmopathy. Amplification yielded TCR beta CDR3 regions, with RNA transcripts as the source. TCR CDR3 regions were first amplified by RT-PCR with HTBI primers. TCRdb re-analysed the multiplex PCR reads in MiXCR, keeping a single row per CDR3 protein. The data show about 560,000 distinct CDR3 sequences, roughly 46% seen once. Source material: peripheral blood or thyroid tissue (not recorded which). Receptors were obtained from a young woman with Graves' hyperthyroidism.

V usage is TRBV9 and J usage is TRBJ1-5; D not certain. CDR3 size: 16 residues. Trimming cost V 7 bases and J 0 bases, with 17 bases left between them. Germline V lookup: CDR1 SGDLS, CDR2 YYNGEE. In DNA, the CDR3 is TGTGCCAGCTCACGGGGAATCCGGGATAGCAATCAGCCCCAGCATTTT. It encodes CASSRGIRDSNQPQHF. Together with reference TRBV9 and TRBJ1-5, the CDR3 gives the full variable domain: DSGVTQTPKHLITATGQRVTLRCSPRSGDLSVYWYQQSLDQGLQFLIQYYNGEERAKGNILERFSAQQFPDLHSELNLSSLELGDSALYFCASSRGIRDSNQPQHFGDGTRLSIL.

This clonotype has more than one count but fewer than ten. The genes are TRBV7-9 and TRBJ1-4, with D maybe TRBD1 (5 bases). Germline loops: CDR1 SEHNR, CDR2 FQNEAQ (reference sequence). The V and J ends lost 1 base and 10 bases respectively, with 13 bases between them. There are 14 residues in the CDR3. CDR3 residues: CASSLGDLKGKLFF. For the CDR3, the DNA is TGTGCCAGCAGCTTAGGGGACCTTAAGGGAAAACTGTTTTTT.

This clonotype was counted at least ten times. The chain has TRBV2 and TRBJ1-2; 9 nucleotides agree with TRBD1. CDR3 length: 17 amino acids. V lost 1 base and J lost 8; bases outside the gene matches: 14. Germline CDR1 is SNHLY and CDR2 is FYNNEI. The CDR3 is CASSEDYGGTGTLGYTF. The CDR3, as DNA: TGTGCCAGCAGTGAAGATTATGGAGGGACAGGGACATTAGGCTACACCTTC.

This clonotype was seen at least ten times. The CDR3 here is CASRQGMNTEAFF. The CDR3 DNA reads as TGCGCCAGCAGACAGGGAATGAACACTGAAGCTTTCTTT. This chain links TRBV10-1 with TRBJ1-1; D perhaps matches TRBD1 (6 bases). V dropped 6 bases and J dropped 0 bases, with 8 bases sitting between them. The V gene's germline CDR1 is WNHNN and CDR2 SYGVQD (reference sequence). CDR3 length: 13 residues.

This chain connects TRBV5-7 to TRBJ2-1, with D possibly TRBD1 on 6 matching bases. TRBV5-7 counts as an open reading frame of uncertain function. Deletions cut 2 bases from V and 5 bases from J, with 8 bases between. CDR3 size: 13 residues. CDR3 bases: TGTGCCAGCAGCTTTACAGGGAACAATGAGCAGTTCTTC. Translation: CASSFTGNNEQFF.

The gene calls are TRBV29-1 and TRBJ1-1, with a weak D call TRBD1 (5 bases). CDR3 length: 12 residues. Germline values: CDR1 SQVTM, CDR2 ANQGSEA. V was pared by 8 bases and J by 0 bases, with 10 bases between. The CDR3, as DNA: TGCAGCCCCAGGGAGATGAACACTGAAGCTTTCTTT. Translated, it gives CSPREMNTEAFF.

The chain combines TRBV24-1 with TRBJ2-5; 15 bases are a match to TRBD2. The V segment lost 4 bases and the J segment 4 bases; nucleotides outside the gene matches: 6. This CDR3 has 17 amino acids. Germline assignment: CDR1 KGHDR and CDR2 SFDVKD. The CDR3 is CATSDTTGLAGGETQYF. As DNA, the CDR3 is TGTGCCACCAGTGACACCACGGGACTAGCGGGAGGAGAGACCCAGTACTTC.

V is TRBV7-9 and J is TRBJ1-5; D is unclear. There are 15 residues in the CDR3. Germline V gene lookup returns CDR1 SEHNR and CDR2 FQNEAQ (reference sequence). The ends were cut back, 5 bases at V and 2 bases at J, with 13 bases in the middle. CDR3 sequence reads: CASSPRLSGNQPQHF. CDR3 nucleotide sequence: TGTGCCAGCAGCCCGAGGTTGAGCGGCAATCAGCCCCAGCATTTT.

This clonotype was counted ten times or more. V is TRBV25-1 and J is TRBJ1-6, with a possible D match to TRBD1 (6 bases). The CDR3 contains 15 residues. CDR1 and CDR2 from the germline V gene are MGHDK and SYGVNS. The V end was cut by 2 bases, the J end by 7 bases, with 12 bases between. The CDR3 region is CASSEPGARNSPLHF. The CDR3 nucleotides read TGTGCCAGCAGTGAACCGGGGGCGCGCAATTCACCCCTCCACTTT.

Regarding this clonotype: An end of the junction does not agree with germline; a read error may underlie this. Written as DNA, the CDR3 is TGTGCCAGCAGTTACTCGTTGAGCACTGAAGCTTTCTTT. It encodes CASSYSLSTEAFF. The chain joins TRBV10-3 to TRBJ1-1; D gene uncertain. CDR1 is ENHRY and CDR2 is SYGVKD in the germline V gene. This CDR3 is 13 amino acids long.

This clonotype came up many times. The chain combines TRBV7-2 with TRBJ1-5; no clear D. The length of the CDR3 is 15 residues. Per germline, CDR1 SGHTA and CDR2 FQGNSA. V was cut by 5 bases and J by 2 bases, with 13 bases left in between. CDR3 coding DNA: TGTGCCAGCAGCCGCAATGGGGTCGGCAATCAGCCCCAGCATTTT. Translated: CASSRNGVGNQPQHF.